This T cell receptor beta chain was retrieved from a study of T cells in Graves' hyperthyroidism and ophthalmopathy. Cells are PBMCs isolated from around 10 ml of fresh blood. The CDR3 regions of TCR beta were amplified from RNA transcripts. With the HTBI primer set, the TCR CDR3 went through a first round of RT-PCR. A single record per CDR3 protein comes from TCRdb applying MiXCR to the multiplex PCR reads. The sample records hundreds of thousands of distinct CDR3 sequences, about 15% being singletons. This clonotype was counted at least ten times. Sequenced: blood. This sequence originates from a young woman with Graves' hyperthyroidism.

The DNA for the CDR3 is TGTGCCAGCAGGTCCGGGACACCTAACACTGAAGCTTTCTTT. Residues: CASRSGTPNTEAFF. This sequence joins TRBV12-3 or TRBV12-4 and TRBJ1-1, with D possibly being TRBD1 (6 bases). The CDR3 consists of 14 residues. The V end lost 6 bases, the J end lost 2 bases, and 13 bases lay between the germline ends.